The rows below give T cell receptor beta chains drawn from one sample of a study of blood T cell repertoires in COVID-19. The method was immunoSEQ multiplex PCR; TCRdb's version includes in-frame clones alone and lacks a portion of them. The sample lists roughly 170,000 clones, about 86% occurring once. The material sequenced was PBMCs or T cells enriched from blood (not recorded which). These receptors were collected from a woman in her fifties or sixties in a cohort exposed to, infected with or recovered from COVID-19 (not recorded which). Each CDR3 is given with its conserved first and last residue. A D gene is named only where the DNA matches it firmly. Some rows mark clone size as missing; the rest say once, few, many or name a class of expanded clone.

size	J	length	D	V	DNA	CDR3
.	TRBJ2-1	13	.	TRBV24-1	TGTGCCACCAGTGACGGGGTCGTCAATGAGCAGTTCTTC	CATSDGVVNEQFF
.	TRBJ2-5	15	TRBD2	TRBV19	TGTGCCAGTACCGATAGCGGGGCCCTAGGAGAGACCCAGTACTTC	CASTDSGALGETQYF
.	TRBJ2-7	14	TRBD1	TRBV7-2	TGTGCCAGCAGTAGCAGACAGGGCTCCTACGAGCAGTACTTC	CASSSRQGSYEQYF
once	TRBJ2-5	14	.	TRBV19	TGTGCCAGTAGCCTGGGGGGGGCAGGAGAGACCCAGTACTTC	CASSLGGAGETQYF
once	TRBJ1-5	13	TRBD1	TRBV5-6	TGTGCCAGCAGTCAACAGGGGGCCCAGCCCCAGCATTTT	CASSQQGAQPQHF
.	TRBJ1-5	13	TRBD1	TRBV12-3/TRBV12-4	TGTGCCAGCAGCACAGGGGGCGATCAGCCCCAGCATTTT	CASSTGGDQPQHF
.	TRBJ1-2	13	TRBD1	TRBV13	TGTGCCAGCAGCTTAGGCTCAGGGGGTGGCTACACCTTC	CASSLGSGGGYTF
.	TRBJ2-7	13	.	TRBV18	TGTGCCAGCGATTCAGGTGGAACTAGGGAGCAGTACTTC	CASDSGGTREQYF
few	TRBJ2-6	16	.	TRBV7-2	TGTGCCAGCAGCTCGGGGTCACTCTCTGGGGCCAACGTCCTGACTTTC	CASSSGSLSGANVLTF
.	TRBJ1-1	11	.	TRBV28	TGTGCCAGCAGCGGGTTCGCTGAAGCTTTCTTT	CASSGFAEAFF
once	TRBJ1-1	16	.	TRBV4-2	TGTGCCAGCAGCCCAATCGGGACAAACGCGAACACTGAAGCTTTCTTT	CASSPIGTNANTEAFF
.	TRBJ1-4	15	.	TRBV7-8	TGTGCCAGCAGCCCTAACCCCCCCCCGGGTGAAAAACTGTTTTTT	CASSPNPPPGEKLFF
.	TRBJ1-4	11	.	TRBV30	TGTGCCTCACAAGTTAATGAAAAACTGTTTTTT	CASQVNEKLFF
.	TRBJ1-2	16	TRBD1	TRBV14	TGTGCCAGCAGCCCCCGGGACAGGGGGCCGGAGTATGGCTACACCTTC	CASSPRDRGPEYGYTF
.	TRBJ2-3	15	.	TRBV5-1	TGCGCCAGCAGCTTGGAGGTGGGAGGCGTGGGTACGCAGTATTTT	CASSLEVGGVGTQYF
.	TRBJ2-7	13	.	TRBV6-1	TGTGCCAGCAGTGAAGTCGGAGATTACGAGCAGTACTTC	CASSEVGDYEQYF
.	TRBJ2-5	14	TRBD2	TRBV6-2/TRBV6-3	TGTGCCAGCAGCCCCGGGACTAGTCGAAAGACCCAGTACTTC	CASSPGTSRKTQYF
.	TRBJ2-2	16	.	TRBV6-1	TGTGCCAGCAGTGAACAGGGCGGAGTATACACCGGGGAGCTGTTTTTT	CASSEQGGVYTGELFF
.	TRBJ2-1	13	TRBD1	TRBV19	TGTGCGCGAAAGGGACAGGGGCTGAATGAGCAGTTCTTC	CARKGQGLNEQFF
once	TRBJ2-7	12	.	TRBV19	TGTGCCAGTAGTTTCCCGAGACAAGAGCAGTACTTC	CASSFPRQEQYF
.	TRBJ2-1	15	TRBD2	TRBV7-3	TGTGCCAGCAGCTCTCAGCCGGGACTAGCAAATGAGCAGTTCTTC	CASSSQPGLANEQFF
.	TRBJ1-1	15	.	TRBV23-1	TGCGCCAGCAGTCAACTAGGTCACTTGAACACTGAAGCTTTCTTT	CASSQLGHLNTEAFF
.	TRBJ2-1	15	.	TRBV11-3	TGTGCCAGCAGCTTAGGGGGGGGCAGGACAAATGAGCAGTTCTTC	CASSLGGGRTNEQFF
.	TRBJ1-5	16	TRBD1	TRBV18	TGTGCCAGCTCCCGGGGTGAGACAGGGTTTAACCAGCCCCAGCATTTT	CASSRGETGFNQPQHF
.	TRBJ1-1	16	.	TRBV28	TGTGCCAGCAGTGAGAGGGGAGGGGAGGCCGTTATCGTAGCTTTCTTT	CASSERGGEAVIVAFF
.	TRBJ2-1	17	.	TRBV5-4	TGTGCCAGCAGCTCGGTTCTTATAATTTCTGACTACAATGAGCAGTTCTTC	CASSSVLIISDYNEQFF
.	TRBJ2-3	16	TRBD1	TRBV7-6	TGTGCCAGCAGCAACTCGCTTCCAGGGGGCGCAGATACGCAGTATTTT	CASSNSLPGGADTQYF
.	TRBJ1-4	16	TRBD1	TRBV28	TGTGCCAGCAGCGACCCCTCGACAGGGCGGAATGAAAAACTGTTTTTT	CASSDPSTGRNEKLFF
.	TRBJ2-1	13	TRBD2	TRBV11-2	TGTGCCAGCAAGCTAGCGGGAGCTAATGAGCAGTTCTTC	CASKLAGANEQFF
.	TRBJ2-1	11	.	TRBV7-2	TGTGCCAGCCACGGAGTCAATGAGCAGTTCTTC	CASHGVNEQFF
.	TRBJ1-3	15	.	TRBV28	TGTGCCAGCAGTTTAGGAGTCATCTCTGGAAACACCATATATTTT	CASSLGVISGNTIYF
once	TRBJ1-6	15	.	TRBV3-1/TRBV3-2	TGTGCCAGCAGCCAACGGGGTACGGTTAATTCACCCCTCCACTTT	CASSQRGTVNSPLHF
once	TRBJ2-7	14	TRBD1	TRBV9	TGTGCCAGCAGCTCACCGGGACAGGCGGGAGAGCAGTACTTC	CASSSPGQAGEQYF
.	TRBJ2-7	13	TRBD2	TRBV7-3	TGTGCCAGCAGCTTAGGGACTACCTACGAGCAGTACTTC	CASSLGTTYEQYF
.	TRBJ1-5	17	TRBD1	TRBV4-1	TGCGCCAGCAGCCATCCTATGACAGGGTATAGCAATCAGCCCCAGCATTTT	CASSHPMTGYSNQPQHF
.	TRBJ1-5	15	.	TRBV4-3	TGCGCCAGCAGCCAGCAAGCTGACAGCTATCAGCCCCAGCATTTT	CASSQQADSYQPQHF
.	TRBJ2-5	10	.	TRBV2	TGTGCCAGCGGCAGGGAGACCCAGTACTTC	CASGRETQYF
.	TRBJ1-5	12	TRBD1	TRBV6-5	TGTGCCAGCGGGACAGTCAATCAGCCCCAGCATTTT	CASGTVNQPQHF
.	TRBJ1-4	15	.	TRBV30	TGTGCCTGGAGTGTTTGGGGGGGAATATCTGAAAAACTGTTTTTT	CAWSVWGGISEKLFF